Below, 24 T cell receptor beta chains from the same sample are listed, as sequenced in a study of T cells in localized non-small cell lung cancer. TCRdb keeps only in-frame clones here, not all; method: immunoSEQ multiplex PCR. The sample records 25,000 to 35,000 clones, roughly 90% being singletons. Here the sequenced sample was peripheral blood mononuclear cells, taken before any cancer treatment. The receptors come from a woman aged 40-69 years with stage III lung adenocarcinoma.

This clone was seen only once. The chain is built from TRBV19 and TRBJ2-3; D is possibly TRBD2 (6 bases). Per germline, CDR1 LNHDA and CDR2 SQIVND (reference sequence). The CDR3 length is 17 residues. Trimming left V 0 bases short and J 1 base short, with 14 bases between. The CDR3 DNA reads TGTGCCAGTAGTATAGACCCGTCCGGGGGAGGCACAGATACGCAGTATTTT. Protein product: CASSIDPSGGGTDTQYF.

The chain has TRBV27 and TRBJ1-1, with TRBD1 matching 7 bases. The CDR3 length is 16 residues. CDR1 and CDR2 from the germline V gene are MNHEY and SMNVEV (reference sequence). With V trimmed by 4 bases and J by 4 bases, 12 bases remained unmatched. CDR3 sequence (DNA): TGTGCCAGCAGTTCCGCCTGGACCGACAGGGTCACTGAAGCTTTCTTT. Its protein is CASSSAWTDRVTEAFF.

The chain combines TRBV2 with TRBJ2-5; the D gene is possibly TRBD2 (6 bases). This CDR3 has 13 amino acids. Germline-derived CDR1 and CDR2 are SNHLY and FYNNEI. Trimming removed 6 bases from V and 7 bases from J, with 15 bases in between. CDR3 coding DNA: TGTGCCAGCAGCGGGGTGGGGGAGGTGACCCAGTACTTC. Translated: CASSGVGEVTQYF.

V is TRBV5-1 and J is TRBJ2-1, with 9 bases identical to TRBD2. The V and J ends lost 0 bases and 10 bases, in that order; junction bases with no gene match: 8. The CDR3 is 15 residues long. Germline CDR1 is SGHRS and CDR2 is YFSETQ. The CDR3 is CASSLVIAGAGEQFF. The CDR3 DNA reads as TGCGCCAGCAGCTTGGTGATAGCGGGGGCGGGGGAGCAGTTCTTC. Using reference TRBV5-1 and TRBJ2-1 for the parts outside the CDR3, the full variable domain is KAGVTQTPRYLIKTRGQQVTLSCSPISGHRSVSWYQQTPGQGLQFLFEYFSETQRNKGNFPGRFSGRQFSNSRSEMNVSTLELGDSALYLCASSLVIAGAGEQFFGPGTRLTVL.

The sample holds one count of this clone. The chain links TRBV18 to TRBJ2-3, with unresolved D. V was cut by 5 bases and J by 3 bases, with 6 bases left in between. This CDR3 spans 12 amino acids. CDR1 is KGHSH and CDR2 is LQKENI in the germline V gene. The CDR3 DNA reads as TGTGCCAGCTCATCTTCTACAGATACGCAGTATTTT. It yields the protein CASSSSTDTQYF. Looking up the rest from reference TRBV18 and TRBJ2-3 gives the full variable domain: NAGVMQNPRHLVRRRGQEARLRCSPMKGHSHVYWYRQLPEEGLKFMVYLQKENIIDESGMPKERFSAEFPKEGPSILRIQQVVRGDSAAYFCASSSSTDTQYFGPGTRLTVL.

This chain uses TRBV14 with TRBJ2-3; TRBD1 is a possible D gene (5 bases). The CDR3 extends over 17 amino acids. The V and J ends lost 2 bases and 2 bases respectively, with 17 bases between them. Germline loops: CDR1 SGHDN, CDR2 FVKESK. The CDR3 nucleotides are TGTGCCAGCAGCCAAAGGGGAAGACAGAGCTTCACAGATACGCAGTATTTT. Translated: CASSQRGRQSFTDTQYF.

The chain couples TRBV7-9 to TRBJ2-3; 13 bases align to TRBD2. The CDR3 has 16 residues. V was clipped by 2 bases and J by 4 bases; unmatched bases: 3. The germline gives CDR1 SEHNR, CDR2 FQNEAQ (reference sequence). CDR3 bases: TGTGCCAGCAGCTTAACTAGCGGGGGGGGCGCAGATACGCAGTATTTT. It codes for CASSLTSGGGADTQYF.

This clone was recorded a few times. In nucleotides, the CDR3 is TGTGCCAGCAGCTCGGTTGTCTCTGGAAACACCATATATTTT. This encodes CASSSVVSGNTIYF. The V and J genes are TRBV11-2 and TRBJ1-3; D uncertain. The CDR3 runs to 14 residues. CDR1 is SGHAT and CDR2 is FQNNGV in the germline V gene. Trimming shortened V by 4 bases and J by 0 bases, and 7 bases separated the two germline ends.

This chain uses TRBV9 with TRBJ2-7, with D possibly TRBD2 on 5 matching bases. Trimming shortened V by 0 bases and J by 3 bases, and 7 bases separated the two germline ends. The CDR3 sequence is 13 residues long. Per the germline V gene, CDR1 is SGDLS and CDR2 is YYNGEE. In DNA, the CDR3 is TGTGCCAGCAGCGTAGCGACTAACTACGAGCAGTACTTC. As protein: CASSVATNYEQYF. The whole variable domain, remainder taken from reference TRBV9 and TRBJ2-7, is DSGVTQTPKHLITATGQRVTLRCSPRSGDLSVYWYQQSLDQGLQFLIQYYNGEERAKGNILERFSAQQFPDLHSELNLSSLELGDSALYFCASSVATNYEQYFGPGTRLTVT.

CDR3 bases: TGTGCCAGCAGTCTGGCCGGGATAGCAGGCGAAAAACTGTTTTTT. Translating gives CASSLAGIAGEKLFF. This sequence joins TRBV7-2 and TRBJ1-4; no definite D call. V shed 6 bases and J shed 8 bases, with 19 bases lying between them. Germline CDR1 and CDR2: SGHTA and FQGNSA. CDR3 size: 15 residues.

The J gene is TRBJ2-3, the V gene TRBV5-1, with D perhaps matching TRBD1 (6 bases). Germline V gene sequence: CDR1 SGHRS, CDR2 YFSETQ. Trimming stripped 4 bases from V and 6 bases from J, with 12 bases between. CDR3 length: 13 amino acids. CDR3 sequence: CASSPHREDTQYF. The DNA of the CDR3 is TGCGCCAGCAGCCCCCACAGGGAGGATACGCAGTATTTT.

V gene TRBV19 combines with J gene TRBJ1-5; the match to TRBD1 covers 8 bases. The CDR3 spans 14 residues. CDR1 is LNHDA and CDR2 is SQIVND in the germline V gene (reference sequence). J gave up 4 bases and V 4 bases, and 3 bases lay outside the gene matches. This CDR3 is CASSTTGENQPQHF. The CDR3 nucleotides are TGTGCCAGTAGTACGACAGGGGAAAATCAGCCCCAGCATTTT.

The gene calls are TRBV27 and TRBJ1-2, with 11 bases identical to TRBD1. J lost 4 bases, V lost 1 base, and 11 bases had no gene match. This CDR3 spans 18 amino acids. Germline CDR1 and CDR2: MNHEY and SMNVEV (reference sequence). CDR3 residues: CASSLLQGQGGRIYGYTF. CDR3 bases: TGTGCCAGCAGTTTATTGCAGGGACAGGGGGGCCGGATCTATGGCTACACCTTC.

This chain links TRBV4-1 with TRBJ2-7; D gene uncertain. V was shortened by 1 base and J by 2 bases, with 6 bases between the two germline ends. The CDR3 length is 13 residues. Germline lookup yields CDR1 MGHRA and CDR2 YSYEKL. The CDR3 coding sequence is TGCGCCAGCAGCCAAGGACTTGCCTACGAGCAGTACTTC. Its protein product is CASSQGLAYEQYF.

The V and J genes are TRBV18 and TRBJ2-1; the D gene is possibly TRBD2 (5 bases). Germline V gene data show CDR1 as KGHSH and CDR2 as LQKENI. The V gene lost 8 bases and the J gene lost 10 bases, with 18 bases spanning the gap. This CDR3 is 13 amino acids long. The CDR3 reads CASTTLEGREQFF. The CDR3 region has the DNA TGTGCCAGCACAACACTCGAGGGCAGGGAGCAGTTCTTC.

The chain recombines TRBV7-9 with TRBJ2-3; 8 bases match TRBD2. Germline values: CDR1 SEHNR, CDR2 FQNEAQ (reference sequence). The trim removed 1 base at V and 5 bases at J, leaving 8 bases unmatched. This CDR3 contains 16 residues. The CDR3 DNA follows: TGTGCCAGCAGCTTAGAAGGGACTAGGGAAGGAGATACGCAGTATTTT. Its translation is CASSLEGTREGDTQYF.

The chain couples TRBV6-1 to TRBJ2-3; tentatively, D is TRBD1 (6 bases). This CDR3 comprises 15 residues. The germline V gene encodes CDR1 MNHNS and CDR2 SASEGT. V lost 5 bases and J 0 bases, leaving 12 bases between the germline ends. The CDR3 DNA is TGTGCCAGCAGTTTCCGACAGGAGAGCACAGATACGCAGTATTTT. It encodes CASSFRQESTDTQYF.

The chain combines TRBV11-2 with TRBJ1-6; D is undetermined. The V gene lost 0 bases and the J gene lost 7 bases, with 7 bases spanning the gap. Germline V CDR1 and CDR2: SGHAT, FQNNGV. The CDR3 has 14 residues. CDR3 DNA: TGTGCCAGCAGCTTAGATTGGCGGAATTCACCCCTCCACTTT. Protein: CASSLDWRNSPLHF.

The V and J genes are TRBV7-9 and TRBJ2-2; possible D gene TRBD1, 5 bases. CDR3 length: 16 amino acids. V was cut by 1 base and J by 5 bases, with 14 bases left in between. The germline V gene encodes CDR1 SEHNR and CDR2 FQNEAQ (reference sequence). The CDR3 loop reads CASSLVWGSITGELFF. DNA of the CDR3: TGTGCCAGCAGCTTAGTTTGGGGCTCGATAACCGGGGAGCTGTTTTTT.

The V gene is TRBV4-2, the J gene TRBJ2-7; 7 nucleotides align to TRBD1. V was pared by 0 bases and J by 5 bases, with 7 bases of the junction left unmatched. The CDR3 contains 15 residues. The germline gives CDR1 LGHNA, CDR2 YNFKEQ. The CDR3 is CASSQEWTGFHEQYF. In nucleotides, the CDR3 is TGTGCCAGCAGCCAAGAATGGACAGGTTTTCACGAGCAGTACTTC.

This chain joins TRBV6-1 and TRBJ2-5; 7 bases match TRBD1. CDR1 MNHNS and CDR2 SASEGT come from the germline V gene. Losses at the gene ends were 7 bases for V and 2 bases for J; bases not matched to a gene: 7. The CDR3 contains 14 residues. CDR3 sequence (DNA): TGTGCCAGCAATACGTGGACAGGACAAGAGACCCAGTACTTC. This gives the protein CASNTWTGQETQYF.

V and J are TRBV6-5 and TRBJ2-7; TRBD2 matches at 8 bases. Germline V lookup: CDR1 MNHEY, CDR2 SVGAGI. The CDR3 covers 13 residues. The J segment lost 6 bases and the V segment lost 6 bases, leaving 7 bases of the junction unmatched. The CDR3 DNA follows: TGTGCCAGCAGCATTAGCGGGACGGGCGAGCAGTACTTC. It translates to CASSISGTGEQYF.

This rearrangement joins TRBV27 to TRBJ2-1; TRBD2 is a possible D gene (6 bases). Per the germline V gene, CDR1 is MNHEY and CDR2 is SMNVEV (reference sequence). Trimming took off 0 bases at V and 2 bases at J, with 14 bases between the two ends. This CDR3 is 17 amino acids long. The CDR3 reads CASSLSIGGTPYNEQFF. The CDR3 DNA reads as TGTGCCAGCAGTTTATCGATCGGCGGGACTCCCTACAATGAGCAGTTCTTC.

In this sample, this clone turned up once. The gene calls are TRBV7-2 and TRBJ1-2; D might be TRBD1 (5 bases). Between the trimmed V and J ends, which lost 5 bases and 2 bases, there was a span of 12 bases. Germline assignment: CDR1 SGHTA and CDR2 FQGNSA. The CDR3 has 14 residues. The CDR3 coding sequence is TGTGCCAGCAGCCCCAGTGGGGACAACTATGGCTACACCTTC. This sequence encodes CASSPSGDNYGYTF.